This TCR beta chain was obtained from a study of blood T cell repertoires in COVID-19. This clone was observed a single time. Original analysis: Reference gene primer amplification yielded estimated nucleated cell counts. TCRdb keeps only in-frame clones here, not all; method: immunoSEQ multiplex PCR. The V and J calls and clone size are taken from that table; D and trimming were inferred from the DNA. The data contain about 70,000 clones, more than 75% of them singletons. The TCR sequence derives from a human donor in a cohort sampled during active COVID-19. Sequenced material: peripheral blood.

In DNA, the CDR3 is TGTGCCAGCAGTTTAGTCAGGGGGACTGGGGCCAACGTCCTGACTTTC. Protein sequence: CASSLVRGTGANVLTF. V and J are TRBV27 and TRBJ2-6; 7 nucleotides align to TRBD1. Germline loops: CDR1 MNHEY, CDR2 SMNVEV (reference sequence). The CDR3 runs to 16 residues. Trimming took 2 bases from V and 2 from J; bases not matched to a gene: 3.